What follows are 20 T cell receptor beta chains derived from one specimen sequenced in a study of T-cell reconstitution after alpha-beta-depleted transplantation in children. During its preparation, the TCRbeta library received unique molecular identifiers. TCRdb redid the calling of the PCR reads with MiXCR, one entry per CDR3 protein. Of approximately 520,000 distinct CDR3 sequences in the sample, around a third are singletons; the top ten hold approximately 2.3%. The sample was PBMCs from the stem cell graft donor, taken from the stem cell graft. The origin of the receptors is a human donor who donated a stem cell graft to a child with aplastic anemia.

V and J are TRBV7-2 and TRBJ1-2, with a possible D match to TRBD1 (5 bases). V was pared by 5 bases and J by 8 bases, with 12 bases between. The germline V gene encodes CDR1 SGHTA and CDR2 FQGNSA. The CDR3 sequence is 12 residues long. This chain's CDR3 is CASSRDGRGYTF. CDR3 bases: TGTGCCAGCAGCAGGGACGGGAGGGGCTACACCTTC. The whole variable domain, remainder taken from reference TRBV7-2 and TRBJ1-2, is GAGVSQSPSNKVTEKGKDVELRCDPISGHTALYWYRQSLGQGLEFLIYFQGNSAPDKSGLPSDRFSAERTGGSVSTLTIQRTQQEDSAVYLCASSRDGRGYTFGSGTRLTVV.

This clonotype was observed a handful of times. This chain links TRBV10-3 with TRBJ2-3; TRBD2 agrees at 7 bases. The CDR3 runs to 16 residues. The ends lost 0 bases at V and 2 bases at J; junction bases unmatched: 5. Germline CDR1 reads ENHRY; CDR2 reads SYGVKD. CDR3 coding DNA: TGTGCCATCAGTGAGTCGGCTAGCGGATACACAGATACGCAGTATTTT. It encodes CAISESASGYTDTQYF.

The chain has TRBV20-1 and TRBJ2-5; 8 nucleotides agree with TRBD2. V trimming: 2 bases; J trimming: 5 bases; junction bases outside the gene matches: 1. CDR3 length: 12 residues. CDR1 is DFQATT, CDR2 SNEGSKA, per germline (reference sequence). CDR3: CSARPGGETQYF. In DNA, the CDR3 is TGCAGTGCTAGACCGGGAGGGGAGACCCAGTACTTC.

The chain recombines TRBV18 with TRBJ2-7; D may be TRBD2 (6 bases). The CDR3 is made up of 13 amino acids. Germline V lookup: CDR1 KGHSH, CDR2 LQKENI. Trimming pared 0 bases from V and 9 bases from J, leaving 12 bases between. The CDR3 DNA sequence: TGTGCCAGCTCACCACCTTGGGGAGGAGGGCAGTACTTC. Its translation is CASSPPWGGGQYF.

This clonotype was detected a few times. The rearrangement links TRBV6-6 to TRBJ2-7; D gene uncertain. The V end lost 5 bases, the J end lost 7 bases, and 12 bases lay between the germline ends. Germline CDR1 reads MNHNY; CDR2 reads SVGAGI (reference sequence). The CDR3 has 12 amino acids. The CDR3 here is CASSGVSLEQYV. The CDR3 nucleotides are TGTGCCAGCAGTGGGGTTTCCCTGGAGCAGTACGTC.

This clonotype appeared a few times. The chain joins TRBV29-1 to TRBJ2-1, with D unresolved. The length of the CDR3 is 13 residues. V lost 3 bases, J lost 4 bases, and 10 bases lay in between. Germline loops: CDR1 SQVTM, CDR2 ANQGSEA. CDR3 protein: CSVDSGLYNEQFF. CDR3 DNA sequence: TGCAGCGTTGATTCGGGTCTTTACAATGAGCAGTTCTTC.

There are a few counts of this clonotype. The CDR3 loop is CASSFGRRIQETQYF. CDR3 sequence (DNA): TGTGCCAGCAGTTTTGGACGGCGAATCCAAGAGACCCAGTACTTC. This rearrangement joins TRBV12-3 or TRBV12-4 to TRBJ2-5; D gene ambiguous. The ends were cut back, 3 bases at V and 1 base at J, with 12 bases in the middle. This CDR3 is built from 15 residues.

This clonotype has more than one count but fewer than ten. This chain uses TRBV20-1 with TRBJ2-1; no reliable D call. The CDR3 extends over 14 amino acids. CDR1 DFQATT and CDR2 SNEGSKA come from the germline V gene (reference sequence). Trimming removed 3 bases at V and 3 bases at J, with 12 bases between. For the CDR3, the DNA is TGCAGTGCTAGTTTCCAGGAGAACTACAATGAGCAGTTCTTC. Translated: CSASFQENYNEQFF.

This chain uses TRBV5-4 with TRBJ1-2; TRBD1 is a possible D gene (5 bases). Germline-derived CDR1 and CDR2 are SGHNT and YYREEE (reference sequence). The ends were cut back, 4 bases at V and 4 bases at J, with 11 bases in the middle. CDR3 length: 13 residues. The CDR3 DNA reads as TGTGCCAGCAGCCCGGACAAGCTCTATGGCTACACCTTC. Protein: CASSPDKLYGYTF.

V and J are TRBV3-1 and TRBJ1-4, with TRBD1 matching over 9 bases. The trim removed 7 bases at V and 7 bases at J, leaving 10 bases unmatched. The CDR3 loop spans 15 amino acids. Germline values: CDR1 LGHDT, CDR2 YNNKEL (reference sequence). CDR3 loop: CASNTGGSTGEKLFF. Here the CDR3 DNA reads TGTGCCAGCAACACAGGGGGCTCGACTGGTGAAAAACTGTTTTTT.

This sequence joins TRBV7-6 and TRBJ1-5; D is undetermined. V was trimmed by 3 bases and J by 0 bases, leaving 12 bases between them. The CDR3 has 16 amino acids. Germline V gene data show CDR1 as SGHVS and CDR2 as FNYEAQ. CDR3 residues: CASSLLPGDSNQPQHF. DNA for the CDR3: TGTGCCAGCAGCTTGTTACCGGGAGATAGCAATCAGCCCCAGCATTTT.

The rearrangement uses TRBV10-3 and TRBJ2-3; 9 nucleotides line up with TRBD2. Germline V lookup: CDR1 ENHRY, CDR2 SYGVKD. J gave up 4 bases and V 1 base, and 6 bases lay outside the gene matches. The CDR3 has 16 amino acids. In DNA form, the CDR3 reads TGTGCCATCAGTGAGTTCAGTAGCGGGAGCGCAGATACGCAGTATTTT. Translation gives CAISEFSSGSADTQYF.

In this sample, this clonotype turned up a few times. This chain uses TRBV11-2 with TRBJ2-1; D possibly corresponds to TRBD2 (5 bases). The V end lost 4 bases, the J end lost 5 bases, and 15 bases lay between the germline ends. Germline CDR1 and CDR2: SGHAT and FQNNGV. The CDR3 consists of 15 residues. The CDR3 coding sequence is TGTGCCAGCAGCTCGCTCGTAGCGAGTAACAATGAGCAGTTCTTC. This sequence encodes CASSSLVASNNEQFF.

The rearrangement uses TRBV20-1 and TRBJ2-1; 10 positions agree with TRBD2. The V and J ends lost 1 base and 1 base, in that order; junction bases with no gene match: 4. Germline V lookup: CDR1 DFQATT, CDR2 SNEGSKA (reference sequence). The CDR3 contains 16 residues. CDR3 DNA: TGCAGTGCTAGAGTAGCGGGAGGCCTTTCCTACAATGAGCAGTTCTTC. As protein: CSARVAGGLSYNEQFF.

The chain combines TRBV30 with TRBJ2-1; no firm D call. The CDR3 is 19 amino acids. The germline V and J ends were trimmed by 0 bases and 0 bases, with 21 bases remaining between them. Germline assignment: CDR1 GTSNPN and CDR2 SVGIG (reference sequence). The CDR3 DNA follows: TGTGCCTGGAGTGTTATGCTTGTGAGCGACGGGTTCTCCTACAATGAGCAGTTCTTC. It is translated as CAWSVMLVSDGFSYNEQFF. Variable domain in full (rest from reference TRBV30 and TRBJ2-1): SQTIHQWPATLVQPVGSPLSLECTVEGTSNPNLYWYRQAAGRGLQLLFYSVGIGQISSEVPQNLSASRPQDRQFILSSKKLLLSDSGFYLCAWSVMLVSDGFSYNEQFFGPGTRLTVL.

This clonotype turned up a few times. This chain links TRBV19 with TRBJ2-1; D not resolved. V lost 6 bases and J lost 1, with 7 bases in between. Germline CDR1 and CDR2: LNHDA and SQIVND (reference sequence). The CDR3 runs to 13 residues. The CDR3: CASSDGSYNEQFF. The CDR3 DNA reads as TGTGCCAGTAGCGACGGATCCTACAATGAGCAGTTCTTC.

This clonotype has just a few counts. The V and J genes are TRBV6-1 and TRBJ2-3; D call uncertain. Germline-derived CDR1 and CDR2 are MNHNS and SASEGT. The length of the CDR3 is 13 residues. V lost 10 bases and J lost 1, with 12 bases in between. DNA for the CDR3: TGTGCCACCACCCTCCGGGGCACAGATACGCAGTATTTT. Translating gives CATTLRGTDTQYF.

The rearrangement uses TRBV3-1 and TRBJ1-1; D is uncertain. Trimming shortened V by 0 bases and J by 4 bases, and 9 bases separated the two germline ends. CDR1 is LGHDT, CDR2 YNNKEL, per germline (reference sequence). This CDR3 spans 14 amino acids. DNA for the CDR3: TGTGCCAGCAGCCAAGATTCCAGATTCACTGAAGCTTTCTTT. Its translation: CASSQDSRFTEAFF. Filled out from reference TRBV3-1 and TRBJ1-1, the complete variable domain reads DTAVSQTPKYLVTQMGNDKSIKCEQNLGHDTMYWYKQDSKKFLKIMFSYNNKELIINETVPNRFSPKSPDKAHLNLHINSLELGDSAVYFCASSQDSRFTEAFFGQGTRLTVV.

CDR3 sequence (DNA): TGTGCCAGTACCGAATCTTGGACTCCGTTACACATTCAGTACTTC. Its translation is CASTESWTPLHIQYF. The chain uses TRBV19 and TRBJ2-4; weak D call: TRBD2 (5 bases). Germline V gene data show CDR1 as LNHDA and CDR2 as SQIVND (reference sequence). The CDR3 sequence is 15 residues long. V was clipped by 7 bases and J by 8 bases, with 21 bases between them.

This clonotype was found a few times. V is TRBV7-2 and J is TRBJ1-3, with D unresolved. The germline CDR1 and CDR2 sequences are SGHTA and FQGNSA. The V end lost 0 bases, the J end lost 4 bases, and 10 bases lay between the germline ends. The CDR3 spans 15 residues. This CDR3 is CASSLASGVGNTIYF. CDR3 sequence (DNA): TGTGCCAGCAGCTTAGCGTCCGGGGTGGGAAACACCATATATTTT.